This TCR beta chain is drawn from a study of response to subunit inactivated influenza vaccine. Overall study results and limits: With each seasonal influenza vaccination, the authors suggested, few new T cells are recruited.

V was trimmed by 4 bases and J by 1 base, leaving 14 bases between them. CDR3 length equals 16 residues. Germline CDR1 reads SGHTA; CDR2 reads FQGNSA. As concerns this clonotype: Its antigen is not identified.

MiXCR, run by TCRdb on the RT-PCR reads, gives a single entry per CDR3 protein. The sample carries hundreds of thousands of distinct CDR3 sequences, about 15% recorded once. This clonotype was sampled from a man in his fifties or sixties who received an inactivated influenza vaccine. The chain is built from TRBV7-2 and TRBJ2-1; D ambiguous. The material was PBMCs from blood, obtained roughly 2 weeks before vaccination. Written as DNA, the CDR3 is TGTGCCAGCAGCTCGGATCTGAGTGCTTCCTACAATGAGCAGTTCTTC. It specifies CASSSDLSASYNEQFF.